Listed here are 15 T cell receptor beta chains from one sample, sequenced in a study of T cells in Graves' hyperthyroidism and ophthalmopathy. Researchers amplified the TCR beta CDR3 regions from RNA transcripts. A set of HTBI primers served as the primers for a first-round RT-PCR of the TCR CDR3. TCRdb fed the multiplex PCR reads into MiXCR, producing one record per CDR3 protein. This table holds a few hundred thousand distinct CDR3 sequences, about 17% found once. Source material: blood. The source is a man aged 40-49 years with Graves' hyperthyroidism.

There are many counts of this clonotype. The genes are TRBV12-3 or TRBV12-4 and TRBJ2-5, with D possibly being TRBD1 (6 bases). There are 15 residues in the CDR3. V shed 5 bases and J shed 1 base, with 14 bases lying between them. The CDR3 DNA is TGTGCCAGCAGTCCGGAGTCGGACAGCCAAGAGACCCAGTACTTC. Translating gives CASSPESDSQETQYF.

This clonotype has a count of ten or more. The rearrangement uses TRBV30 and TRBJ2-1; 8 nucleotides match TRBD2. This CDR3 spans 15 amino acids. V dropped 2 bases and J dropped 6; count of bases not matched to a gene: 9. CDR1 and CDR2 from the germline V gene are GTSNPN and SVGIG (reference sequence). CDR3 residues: CAWSTGGAMGNEQFF. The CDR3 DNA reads TGTGCCTGGAGTACCGGGGGGGCCATGGGCAATGAGCAGTTCTTC.

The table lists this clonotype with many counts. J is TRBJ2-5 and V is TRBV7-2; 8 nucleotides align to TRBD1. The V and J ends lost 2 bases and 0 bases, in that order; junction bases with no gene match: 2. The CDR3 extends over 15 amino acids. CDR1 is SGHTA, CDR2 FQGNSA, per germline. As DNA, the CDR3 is TGTGCCAGCAGCTTATCAGGGGGCAACCAAGAGACCCAGTACTTC. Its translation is CASSLSGGNQETQYF.

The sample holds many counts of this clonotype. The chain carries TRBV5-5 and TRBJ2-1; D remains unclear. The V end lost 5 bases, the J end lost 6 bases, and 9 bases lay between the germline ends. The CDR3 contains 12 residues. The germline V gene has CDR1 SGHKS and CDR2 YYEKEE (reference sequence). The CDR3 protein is CASSSEGNEQFF. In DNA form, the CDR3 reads TGTGCCAGCAGTTCAGAAGGCAATGAGCAGTTCTTC.

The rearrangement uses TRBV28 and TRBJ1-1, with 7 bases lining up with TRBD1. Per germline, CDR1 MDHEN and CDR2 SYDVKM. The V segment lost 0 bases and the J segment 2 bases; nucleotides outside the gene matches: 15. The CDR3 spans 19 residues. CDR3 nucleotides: TGTGCCAGCAGTTTATGGGGGACAGAGGGGTTAATCACAAACACTGAAGCTTTCTTT. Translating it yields CASSLWGTEGLITNTEAFF.

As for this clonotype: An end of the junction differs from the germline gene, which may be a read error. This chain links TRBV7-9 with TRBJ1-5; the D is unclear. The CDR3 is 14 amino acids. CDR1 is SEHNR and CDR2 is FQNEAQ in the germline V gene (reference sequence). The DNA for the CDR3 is TGTGTCAGCAGCTTAGATGGACGGCCCCAGCCCCAGCATTTT. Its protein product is CVSSLDGRPQPQHF.

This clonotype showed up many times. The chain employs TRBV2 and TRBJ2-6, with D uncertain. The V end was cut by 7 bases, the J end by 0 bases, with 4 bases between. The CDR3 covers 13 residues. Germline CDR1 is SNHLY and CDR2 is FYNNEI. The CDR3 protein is CASKSSGANVLTF. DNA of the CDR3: TGTGCCAGCAAGTCCTCTGGGGCCAACGTCCTGACTTTC.

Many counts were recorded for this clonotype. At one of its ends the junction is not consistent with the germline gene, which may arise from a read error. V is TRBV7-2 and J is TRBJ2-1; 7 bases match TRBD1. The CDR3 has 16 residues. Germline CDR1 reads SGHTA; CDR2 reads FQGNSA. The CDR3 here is CAGSQSGTAVYNEQFF. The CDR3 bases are TGTGCCGGCAGCCAATCCGGGACAGCTGTCTACAATGAGCAGTTCTTC.

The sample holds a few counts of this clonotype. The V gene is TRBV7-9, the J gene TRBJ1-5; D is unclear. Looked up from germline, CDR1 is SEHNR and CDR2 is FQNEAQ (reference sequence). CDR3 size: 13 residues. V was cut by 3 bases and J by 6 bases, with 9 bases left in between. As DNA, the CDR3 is TGTGCCAGCAGCTTGTCGGTCGGTCAGCCCCAGCATTTT. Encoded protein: CASSLSVGQPQHF.

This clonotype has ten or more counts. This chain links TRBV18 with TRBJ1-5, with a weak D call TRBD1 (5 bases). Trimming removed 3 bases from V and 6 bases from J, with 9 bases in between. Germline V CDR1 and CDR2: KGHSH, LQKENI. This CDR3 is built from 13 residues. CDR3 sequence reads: CASSPRQSQPQHF. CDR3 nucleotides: TGTGCCAGCTCACCCCGACAGAGTCAGCCCCAGCATTTT.

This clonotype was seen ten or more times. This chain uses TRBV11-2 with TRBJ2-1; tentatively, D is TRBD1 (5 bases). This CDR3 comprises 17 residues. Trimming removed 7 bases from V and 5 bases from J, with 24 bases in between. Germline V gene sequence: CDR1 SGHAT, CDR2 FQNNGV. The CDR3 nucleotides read TGTGCCAGCAAGTACGTAGGTTGGCAGGGTTCCGACAATGAGCAGTTCTTC. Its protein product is CASKYVGWQGSDNEQFF. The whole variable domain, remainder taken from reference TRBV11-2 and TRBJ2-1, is EAGVAQSPRYKIIEKRQSVAFWCNPISGHATLYWYQQILGQGPKLLIQFQNNGVVDDSQLPKDRFSAERLKGVDSTLKIQPAKLEDSAVYLCASKYVGWQGSDNEQFFGPGTRLTVL.

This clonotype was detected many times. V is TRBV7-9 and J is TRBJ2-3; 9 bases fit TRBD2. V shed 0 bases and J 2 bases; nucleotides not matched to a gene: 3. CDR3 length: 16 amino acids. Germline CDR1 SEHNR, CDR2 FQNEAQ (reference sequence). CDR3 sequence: CASSLAGLAPTDTQYF. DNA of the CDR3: TGTGCCAGCAGCTTAGCGGGACTAGCCCCCACAGATACGCAGTATTTT.

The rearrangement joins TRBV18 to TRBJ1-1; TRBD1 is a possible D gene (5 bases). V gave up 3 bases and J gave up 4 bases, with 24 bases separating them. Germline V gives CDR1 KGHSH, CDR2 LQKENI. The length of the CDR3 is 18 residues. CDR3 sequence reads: CASSPGVGRPAEGTEAFF. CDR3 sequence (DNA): TGTGCCAGCTCACCGGGGGTCGGACGGCCGGCGGAGGGCACTGAAGCTTTCTTT.

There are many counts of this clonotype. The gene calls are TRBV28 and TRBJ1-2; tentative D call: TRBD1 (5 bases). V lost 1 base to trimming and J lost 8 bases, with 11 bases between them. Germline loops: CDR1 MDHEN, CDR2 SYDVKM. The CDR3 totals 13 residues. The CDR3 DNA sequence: TGTGCCAGCAGTTTATTGGGGGGTGACGGCTACACCTTC. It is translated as CASSLLGGDGYTF.

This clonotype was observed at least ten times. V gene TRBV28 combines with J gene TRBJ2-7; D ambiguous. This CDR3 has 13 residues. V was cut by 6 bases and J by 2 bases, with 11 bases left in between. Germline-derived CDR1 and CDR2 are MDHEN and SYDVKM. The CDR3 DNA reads TGTGCCAGCAGCAAAGGGTTTGCCTACGAGCAGTACTTC. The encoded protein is CASSKGFAYEQYF. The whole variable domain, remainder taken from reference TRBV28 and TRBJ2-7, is DVKVTQSSRYLVKRTGEKVFLECVQDMDHENMFWYRQDPGLGLRLIYFSYDVKMKEKGDIPEGYSVSREKKERFSLILESASTNQTSMYLCASSKGFAYEQYFGPGTRLTVT.